The following is a T cell receptor (beta chain) sequence with its context. The entry originates in a study of blood T cells in healthy people across ages. Germline-derived CDR1 and CDR2 are SEHNR and FQNEAQ (reference sequence). The CDR3 covers 16 residues. V was clipped by 5 bases and J by 0 bases; unmatched bases: 6. A second PCR, run for about 7 to 12 cycles, used a sample-barcoded 5' primer plus a J-beta primer mix. Every cDNA molecule carried a tag from a template-switch adaptor bearing 12 random nucleotides. Each CDR3 protein gets one entry after TCRdb re-called the 5' RACE reads with MiXCR. The sample holds around 1,000,000 distinct CDR3 sequences, around two fifths seen once.

The rearrangement uses TRBV7-9 and TRBJ1-5, with 8 bases lining up with TRBD1. The sequenced sample consisted of blood. This clonotype was obtained from a man aged 18 to 29 in good health. Written as DNA, the CDR3 is TGTGCCAGCAGCCCCACGACAGGGGATAGCAATCAGCCCCAGCATTTT. Residues: CASSPTTGDSNQPQHF.